The 18 T cell receptor beta chains listed next were all sequenced from one sample in a study of T cell clonality in common variable immunodeficiency (dated by TCRdb to 2013 to 2016). Library preparation employed the immunoSEQ multiplex PCR assay. The clones in this table, taken by TCRdb from immuneACCESS, are in-frame only. Not every clone is retained; where verified, under half of the shortfall comes from an unresolved V gene, and the cause of the rest is unknown. The sample records around 50,000 clones, none occurring a single time. The ten top clones hold roughly 5.5% of the sample. Material for sequencing was peripheral blood mononuclear cells. The origin of the receptors is a person between 18 and 75 years old in good health.

Remarks on this clone: The CDR3 extends 3 residues past the end of the read, so its final part is completed from the germline J gene. This chain connects TRBV7-9 to TRBJ2-1; 9 bases align to TRBD1. Germline CDR1 is SEHNR and CDR2 is FQNEAQ (reference sequence). After removal of 5 bases from V and 5 bases from J, the junction contained 7 bases not matched to a gene. The CDR3 totals 15 residues. This CDR3 reads CASSRTGASHNEQFF. The DNA read from the CDR3 is TGTGCCAGCAGCCGGACAGGGGCTTCGCACAATGAG.

This clone was counted ten times or more. The CDR3 end is not reached by the read, which stops 3 residues before it; the germline J gene fills it in. The chain couples TRBV20-1 to TRBJ2-7; TRBD2 agrees at 10 bases. The germline gives CDR1 DFQATT, CDR2 SNEGSKA (reference sequence). The V gene end was trimmed by 1 base and the J gene end by 2 bases; junction bases not matched to a gene: 2. This CDR3 comprises 14 residues. CDR3 sequence reads: CSARGLAGAYEQYF. The sequenced part of the CDR3 DNA is TGCAGTGCTAGAGGGCTAGCGGGAGCCTACGAG.

This clone has ten or more counts. The missing CDR3 end, 3 residues past where the read stops, is filled in from the germline J gene. This chain uses TRBV7-2 with TRBJ2-7; a possible D gene is TRBD1 (6 bases). Germline-derived CDR1 and CDR2 are SGHTA and FQGNSA. The CDR3 runs 15 residues. Deletions cut 3 bases from V and 3 bases from J, with 15 bases between. The CDR3 loop is CASSFALTGLYEQYF. The CDR3 bases that were read are TGTGCCAGCAGCTTTGCCCTGACAGGCCTCTACGAG.

Notes on this clone: The read gets to within 3 residues of the CDR3 end, and the germline J gene fills in the rest. The chain carries TRBV7-2 and TRBJ1-2; D is unresolved. Trimming took off 3 bases at V and 3 bases at J, with 8 bases between the two ends. CDR3 size: 13 residues. In germline, CDR1 is SGHTA, CDR2 FQGNSA. The sequenced CDR3 bases are TGTGCCAGCAGCTTCAACAACGACTATGGC. This sequence encodes CASSFNNDYG. The CDR3 reads in full as CASSFNNDYGYTF.

This clone was seen ten or more times. The sequenced fragment ends 3 residues before the CDR3 boundary, so the rest is inferred from the germline J gene. The same CDR3 can be traced to other DNA sequences in this sample. The rearrangement links TRBV20-1 to TRBJ1-4; 9 bases map to TRBD1. V lost 3 bases, J lost 6 bases, and 2 bases stayed unmatched. The CDR3 covers 13 residues. Looked up from germline, CDR1 is DFQATT and CDR2 is SNEGSKA (reference sequence). The CDR3 sequence is CSARRTGDEKLFF. Incomplete CDR3 DNA: TGCAGTGCTAGGAGGACAGGGGATGAAAAA.

This clone was seen many times. The read ends 3 residues before the CDR3 terminus; that terminus is restored from the germline J gene. V gene TRBV12-3 or TRBV12-4 combines with J gene TRBJ2-1, with D uncertain. This CDR3 is 11 amino acids long. Trimming took 8 bases from V and 7 from J, leaving 9 bases between them. The DNA read from the CDR3 is TGTGCCAGCCTCTCCAGGAATGAG. Amino acid sequence: CASLSRNE. The full CDR3 protein is CASLSRNEQFF.

Ten or more counts support this clone. The read ends 3 residues before the CDR3 terminus; that terminus is restored from the germline J gene. The chain employs TRBV10-3 and TRBJ2-1; 12 bases agree with TRBD2. Losses at the gene ends were 6 bases for V and 4 bases for J; bases not matched to a gene: 13. The CDR3 extends over 18 amino acids. Germline assignment: CDR1 ENHRY and CDR2 SYGVKD. The CDR3 DNA, read in part, is TGTGCCATCAGAGTGTCTCAACCGGGACTAGCGGGTTACAATGAG. This translates into CAIRVSQPGLAGYNE. The CDR3 in its entirety is CAIRVSQPGLAGYNEQFF.

In this sample, this clone turned up many times. The CDR3 end lies 3 residues beyond the end of the read and is filled in from the germline J gene. The chain couples TRBV7-9 to TRBJ1-2, with TRBD1 identical over 9 bases. CDR3 size: 13 residues. J gave up 4 bases and V 5 bases, and 2 bases lay outside the gene matches. Germline values: CDR1 SEHNR, CDR2 FQNEAQ (reference sequence). The CDR3 reads CASSLGQGYGYTF. CDR3 bases read: TGTGCCAGCAGCCTGGGACAGGGCTATGGC. Combining the CDR3 with reference TRBV7-9 and TRBJ1-2 gives the whole variable domain DTGVSQNPRHKITKRGQNVTFRCDPISEHNRLYWYRQTLGQGPEFLTYFQNEAQLEKSRLLSDRFSAERPKGSFSTLEIQRTEQGDSAMYLCASSLGQGYGYTFGSGTRLTVV.

This clone was seen ten or more times. The read ends 3 residues shy of where the CDR3 ends; the end is completed using the germline J gene. The chain joins TRBV7-6 to TRBJ1-1, with D perhaps matching TRBD1 (6 bases). V lost 1 base and J lost 7, with 19 bases in between. This CDR3 is built from 16 residues. CDR1 and CDR2 from the germline V gene are SGHVS and FNYEAQ. CDR3 region: CASSLVGGQASGEAFF. The CDR3 DNA, read in part, is TGTGCCAGCAGCTTAGTGGGGGGGCAGGCCTCCGGTGAA.

This clone was seen repeatedly, ten times or more. Partial CDR3 DNA: TGTGCCAGCAGCTTGTTCTTTACTAGCGGGAGCAATGAG. This gives the protein CASSLFFTSGSNE. The complete CDR3 sequence is CASSLFFTSGSNEQFF. The gene calls are TRBV5-4 and TRBJ2-1; 11 nucleotides align to TRBD2. The read ends 3 residues early relative to the CDR3; the germline J gene fills the gap. Germline-derived CDR1 and CDR2 are SGHNT and YYREEE (reference sequence). The length of the CDR3 is 16 residues. With V trimmed by 1 base and J by 6 bases, 6 bases remained unmatched.

The table lists this clone with many counts. The CDR3 loop is CASSGSGRRNIQYF. The sequenced CDR3 bases are TGTGCCAGCAGTGGAAGCGGGAGGAGGAACATT. The rearrangement uses TRBV6-1 and TRBJ2-4, with 9 bases that match TRBD2. Read coverage stops 3 residues before the CDR3 terminus; the germline J gene supplies the remainder. Trimming cost V 4 bases and J 7 bases; bases outside gene matches: 5. CDR1 MNHNS and CDR2 SASEGT come from the germline V gene. The length of the CDR3 is 14 residues.

This clone showed up many times. The read is 3 residues too short to cover the CDR3 end, so that end is filled in from the germline J gene. The genes are TRBV6-1 and TRBJ1-5; possibly TRBD1 for D (6 bases). This CDR3 region has 16 residues. Trimming left V 4 bases short and J 7 bases short, with 20 bases between. CDR1 and CDR2 (germline): MNHNS, SASEGT. The CDR3 sequence: CASSGQSNRAEQPQHF. The part of the CDR3 DNA that was read is TGTGCCAGCAGTGGACAATCAAACAGGGCTGAACAGCCC.

This clone was recorded many times. The read terminates 3 residues before the CDR3 end, so the remaining end is supplied by the germline J gene. J is TRBJ2-7 and V is TRBV5-1, with D possibly called TRBD1 or TRBD2 (5 bases each). There are 18 residues in the CDR3. In germline, CDR1 is SGHRS, CDR2 YFSETQ. The V gene lost 4 bases and the J gene lost 1 base, with 24 bases spanning the gap. CDR3 bases read: TGCGCCAGCAGCGTGGAGGCCTCAGACAGTCCGAAATCCTACGAG. Amino acid sequence: CASSVEASDSPKSYE. The whole CDR3 is CASSVEASDSPKSYEQYF.

This clone was observed many times. The read ends 3 residues before the CDR3 terminus; that terminus is restored from the germline J gene. V usage is TRBV4-2 and J usage is TRBJ2-3; 14 positions agree with TRBD2. Germline V gene sequence: CDR1 LGHNA, CDR2 YNFKEQ. The V gene end was trimmed by 2 bases and the J gene end by 3 bases; junction bases not matched to a gene: 10. The CDR3 consists of 19 residues. The chain's CDR3 is CASSQLGLAGVSGTDTQYF. The covered CDR3 bases are TGTGCCAGCAGCCAATTGGGACTAGCGGGAGTTAGTGGGACAGATACG.

This clone was detected many times. The read halts 3 residues ahead of the CDR3 end, with the missing end drawn from the germline J gene. V gene TRBV5-1 combines with J gene TRBJ2-1; 11 bases are shared with TRBD2. The V gene's germline CDR1 is SGHRS and CDR2 YFSETQ. V gave up 7 bases and J gave up 6 bases; unmatched junction bases: 9. The CDR3 runs 15 residues. The CDR3 sequence: CASFQATSGSNEQFF. Incomplete CDR3 DNA: TGCGCCAGCTTCCAGGCAACTAGCGGGAGCAATGAG. Full variable domain (rest looked up from reference TRBV5-1 and TRBJ2-1): KAGVTQTPRYLIKTRGQQVTLSCSPISGHRSVSWYQQTPGQGLQFLFEYFSETQRNKGNFPGRFSGRQFSNSRSEMNVSTLELGDSALYLCASFQATSGSNEQFFGPGTRLTVL.

This clone appeared many times. Sequencing ends 3 residues short of the CDR3 end; the germline J gene provides the rest. The chain is built from TRBV5-1 and TRBJ2-3; D is unclear. V was pared by 0 bases and J by 0 bases, with 11 bases between. CDR1 is SGHRS, CDR2 YFSETQ, per germline. There are 16 residues in the CDR3. The CDR3 DNA, read in part, is TGCGCCAGCAGCTTGGGTTCTAGTACTAGCACAGATACG. This sequence encodes CASSLGSSTSTDT. The full CDR3 reads CASSLGSSTSTDTQYF.

This clone occurred many times. The read stops 3 residues short of the end of the CDR3; the missing end is completed from the germline J gene. The chain couples TRBV30 to TRBJ1-2; the D is unclear. This CDR3 comprises 14 residues. V lost 3 bases to trimming and J lost 5 bases, with 16 bases between them. CDR1 GTSNPN and CDR2 SVGIG come from the germline V gene (reference sequence). CDR3: CAWSASAVLYGYTF. The covered CDR3 bases are TGTGCCTGGAGCGCCTCAGCAGTACTATATGGC. The variable domain in full, completed from reference TRBV30 and TRBJ1-2, reads SQTIHQWPATLVQPVGSPLSLECTVEGTSNPNLYWYRQAAGRGLQLLFYSVGIGQISSEVPQNLSASRPQDRQFILSSKKLLLSDSGFYLCAWSASAVLYGYTFGSGTRLTVV.

At least ten counts were recorded for this clone. The CDR3 is cut off 3 residues early in the read; its end comes from the germline J gene. The rearrangement links TRBV13 to TRBJ2-1; TRBD2 is a possible D gene (6 bases). Germline V gives CDR1 PRHDT, CDR2 FYEKMQ (reference sequence). This CDR3 contains 14 residues. V shed 6 bases and J shed 5 bases, with 14 bases lying between them. The DNA read from the CDR3 is TGTGCCAGCAGGGAAAGGGACTTCAACAATGAG. Amino acid sequence: CASRERDFNNE. The CDR3 reads in full as CASRERDFNNEQFF.